These 18 T cell receptor beta chains came from one sample sequenced in a study of blood T cell repertoires in COVID-19. Here immunoSEQ multiplex PCR was the method, and the copy in TCRdb shows in-frame clones only, minus some. The repertoire has 55,000 to 80,000 clones, around 91% of them found once; the top ten carry 2.5% to 3%. The specimen was peripheral blood. All receptors derive from a man in his fifties with acute or convalescent COVID-19.

The chain combines TRBV7-9 with TRBJ1-1; possibly TRBD1 for D (6 bases). V was cut by 4 bases and J by 1 base, with 13 bases left in between. The CDR3 runs 15 residues. Germline V gene data show CDR1 as SEHNR and CDR2 as FQNEAQ (reference sequence). CDR3 in DNA: TGTGCCAGCAGCTCACAGGGTGTACGGAACACTGAAGCTTTCTTT. Residues: CASSSQGVRNTEAFF.

The rearrangement joins TRBV19 to TRBJ1-6; 9 bases line up with TRBD1. The CDR3 sequence is 14 residues long. J lost 8 bases, V lost 5 bases, and 4 bases had no gene match. Germline values: CDR1 LNHDA, CDR2 SQIVND (reference sequence). Here the CDR3 reads CASSRTGEDSPLHF. CDR3 sequence (DNA): TGTGCCAGTAGTCGGACAGGGGAGGATTCACCCCTCCACTTT.

The chain carries TRBV2 and TRBJ1-5; TRBD1 matches 7 bases. Germline V lookup: CDR1 SNHLY, CDR2 FYNNEI. V lost 6 bases to trimming and J lost 0 bases; unmatched junction nucleotides: 5. This CDR3 contains 15 residues. The chain's CDR3 is CASRRQGTSNQPQHF. The CDR3 DNA follows: TGTGCCAGCAGACGACAGGGCACTAGCAATCAGCCCCAGCATTTT.

J is TRBJ2-3 and V is TRBV4-3; 12 positions match TRBD1. This CDR3 comprises 16 residues. The J segment lost 3 bases and the V segment lost 4 bases, leaving 5 bases of the junction unmatched. Germline V gene lookup returns CDR1 LGHNA and CDR2 YSLEER. CDR3 amino acids: CASSPGQGAVTDTQYF. As DNA, the CDR3 is TGCGCCAGCAGCCCGGGACAGGGGGCGGTAACAGATACGCAGTATTTT.

The chain has TRBV20-1 and TRBJ1-2; a weak D match, TRBD1 (5 bases). The germline V and J ends were trimmed by 6 bases and 8 bases, with 13 bases remaining between them. CDR3 size: 11 residues. The germline V gene has CDR1 DFQATT and CDR2 SNEGSKA (reference sequence). CDR3 sequence: CSARTSGGYTF. The CDR3 nucleotides are TGCAGTGCGAGGACATCTGGGGGCTACACCTTC.

The V call is TRBV7-6, the J call TRBJ2-3; 9 nucleotides match TRBD2. V dropped 5 bases and J dropped 7; count of bases not matched to a gene: 7. CDR1 and CDR2 from the germline V gene are SGHVS and FNYEAQ. CDR3 length: 14 residues. DNA for the CDR3: TGTGCCAGCAGCCTTAGCGGGAGTATGAATACGCAGTATTTT. It translates to CASSLSGSMNTQYF.

This clone turned up a few times. The chain employs TRBV19 and TRBJ1-5; 8 bases map to TRBD1. CDR3 length: 15 amino acids. CDR1 is LNHDA and CDR2 is SQIVND in the germline V gene (reference sequence). V lost 6 bases, J lost 7 bases, and 11 bases stayed unmatched. The DNA of the CDR3 is TGTGCCAGTAGGACAAGCAGGGGGCTCCGACAGCCCCAGCATTTT. This gives the protein CASRTSRGLRQPQHF.

The rearrangement links TRBV2 to TRBJ2-1; 7 bases map to TRBD2. The CDR3 spans 17 residues. Germline assignment: CDR1 SNHLY and CDR2 FYNNEI. Germline trimming cut 3 bases from V and 0 bases from J; bases unmatched to any gene: 8. The CDR3 spells CASSDTAGVGSYNEQFF. In nucleotides, the CDR3 is TGTGCCAGCAGTGACACCGCGGGAGTAGGCTCCTACAATGAGCAGTTCTTC.

The CDR3 here is CASSYIAGAADTQYF. In DNA, the CDR3 is TGTGCCAGCAGCTACATAGCGGGAGCTGCAGATACGCAGTATTTT. The V gene is TRBV11-2, the J gene TRBJ2-3; 9 bases match TRBD2. V shed 4 bases and J 4 bases; nucleotides not matched to a gene: 6. Germline V lookup: CDR1 SGHAT, CDR2 FQNNGV. CDR3 length: 15 residues.

The V and J genes are TRBV28 and TRBJ2-7; the match to TRBD1 covers 7 bases. The CDR3 extends over 16 amino acids. The V segment lost 3 bases and the J segment 4 bases; nucleotides outside the gene matches: 12. CDR1 is MDHEN and CDR2 is SYDVKM in the germline V gene. DNA for the CDR3: TGTGCCAGCAGTTTTCTCAACCCGGGACAGACTTACGAGCAGTACTTC. Its protein is CASSFLNPGQTYEQYF.

V usage is TRBV5-1 and J usage is TRBJ2-3, with D unclear. This CDR3 contains 12 residues. With 4 bases removed from V and 0 bases from J, the gap between germline ends came to 3 bases. CDR1 is SGHRS and CDR2 is YFSETQ in the germline V gene. CDR3: CASSLSTDTQYF. The CDR3 nucleotides are TGCGCCAGCAGCCTCAGCACAGATACGCAGTATTTT.

V and J are TRBV6-5 and TRBJ2-1, with 10 bases fitting TRBD2. After removal of 11 bases from V and 3 bases from J, the junction contained 4 bases not matched to a gene. CDR3 length: 13 amino acids. CDR1 MNHEY and CDR2 SVGAGI come from the germline V gene. In DNA form, the CDR3 reads TGTGCCTGCGGGACTAGCGACTACAATGAGCAGTTCTTC. Translated, it gives CACGTSDYNEQFF.

This chain links TRBV18 with TRBJ1-6, with 7 bases lining up with TRBD1. The CDR3 sequence is 14 residues long. V was clipped by 4 bases and J by 5 bases; unmatched bases: 2. CDR1 and CDR2 from the germline V gene are KGHSH and LQKENI. As DNA, the CDR3 is TGTGCCAGCTCACAGGACAGGCATAATTCACCCCTCCACTTT. Amino acids: CASSQDRHNSPLHF.

The gene calls are TRBV28 and TRBJ1-2; 9 nucleotides align to TRBD1. V gave up 3 bases and J gave up 8 bases; unmatched junction bases: 10. The CDR3 contains 15 residues. CDR1 is MDHEN and CDR2 is SYDVKM in the germline V gene. The CDR3 bases are TGTGCCAGCAGTTTCAAACAGGGGGCGGGTATCGGCTACACCTTC. Translated: CASSFKQGAGIGYTF.

This clone was found many times. The V call is TRBV19, the J call TRBJ1-5; 11 bases are a match to TRBD1. Trimming at V came to 8 bases and at J to 6 bases, leaving 9 bases not matched to a gene. CDR3 length: 15 residues. Germline V gene lookup returns CDR1 LNHDA and CDR2 SQIVND (reference sequence). CDR3 in amino acids: CASRQGQGGSQPQHF. For the CDR3, the DNA is TGTGCCAGTCGTCAGGGACAGGGGGGGAGTCAGCCCCAGCATTTT.

The chain joins TRBV13 to TRBJ2-5; 7 nucleotides line up with TRBD2. The CDR3 extends over 16 amino acids. V shed 2 bases and J 4 bases; nucleotides not matched to a gene: 10. Germline CDR1 and CDR2: PRHDT and FYEKMQ (reference sequence). CDR3 bases: TGTGCCAGCAGCTTACAGCGGGAAATCTCTCGAGAGACCCAGTACTTC. This encodes CASSLQREISRETQYF. Looking up the rest from reference TRBV13 and TRBJ2-5 gives the full variable domain: AAGVIQSPRHLIKEKRETATLKCYPIPRHDTVYWYQQGPGQDPQFLISFYEKMQSDKGSIPDRFSAQQFSDYHSELNMSSLELGDSALYFCASSLQREISRETQYFGPGTRLLVL.

This clone was picked up one time. The chain combines TRBV6-2 or TRBV6-3 with TRBJ1-2; D unresolved. Germline V gene lookup returns CDR1 MNHEY and CDR2 SVGEGT. The CDR3 is 14 residues long. Trimming removed 2 bases from V and 8 bases from J, with 15 bases in between. The CDR3 DNA reads TGTGCCAGCAGTTACGTCCTTGGCAATTGGGGCTACACCTTC. This codes for CASSYVLGNWGYTF.

This clone was recorded once. V gene TRBV2 combines with J gene TRBJ1-6; 10 bases are shared with TRBD1. V gave up 9 bases and J gave up 12 bases; unmatched junction bases: 17. The CDR3 contains 16 residues. Per germline, CDR1 SNHLY and CDR2 FYNNEI. The CDR3 is CARSYSSGQGSLPLHF. As DNA, the CDR3 is TGTGCCAGGTCGTACAGTTCGGGACAGGGGTCTTTACCCCTCCACTTT.